One and the same sample provided the 32 T cell receptor beta chains below, sequenced in a study of beta chain features in type 1 diabetes. The study reverse transcribed the entire isolated RNA, so it sequenced expressed TCRB transcripts. The repertoire was sequenced with immunoSEQ multiplex PCR; TCRdb's copy has only in-frame clones and lacks some. The data show 330,000 or so clones, around 15% seen once. Source material: central memory CD4+ T cells from blood. The receptors stem from a man aged 25-45 years in good health.

The chain employs TRBV4-3 and TRBJ1-5, with 7 bases identical to TRBD1. Trimming removed 6 bases from V and 4 bases from J; junction bases left unmatched: 9. Germline V CDR1 and CDR2: LGHNA, YSLEER. CDR3 length: 15 residues. Here the CDR3 reads CASSLHRQGNQPQHF. The CDR3 region has the DNA TGCGCCAGCAGTCTTCATCGACAGGGAAATCAGCCCCAGCATTTT.

This clone was counted only a few times. The chain is built from TRBV7-9 and TRBJ1-5, with a possible D match to TRBD1 (5 bases). The CDR3 is made up of 14 amino acids. The germline gives CDR1 SEHNR, CDR2 FQNEAQ (reference sequence). V lost 7 bases, J lost 2 bases, and 12 bases lay in between. The DNA of the CDR3 is TGTGCCAGCACAAACACGGGGGGCAATCAGCCCCAGCATTTT. Protein sequence: CASTNTGGNQPQHF.

This clone was detected only a few times. The chain recombines TRBV29-1 with TRBJ1-1; tentative D call: TRBD1 (6 bases). The germline V gene encodes CDR1 SQVTM and CDR2 ANQGSEA. There are 13 residues in the CDR3. Trimming left V 7 bases short and J 4 bases short, with 16 bases between. CDR3 nucleotides: TGCAGCGGAACACAGGGTTTGGGCACTGAAGCTTTCTTT. It translates to CSGTQGLGTEAFF.

This clone was counted only a few times. The V call is TRBV12-2, the J call TRBJ2-7; TRBD1 is the table's D call, not checked against the DNA. TRBV12-2 is reported as a pseudogene. The CDR3 loop spans 16 amino acids. CDR3 loop: CASRRWTVVPPYEQYV. DNA for the CDR3: TGTGCAAGTCGCCGCTGGACAGTCGTCCCCCCCTACGAGCAGTACGTC.

This clone was found a few times. The rearrangement uses TRBV6-5 and TRBJ2-7; TRBD1 is a possible D gene (6 bases). From germline, CDR1 is MNHEY and CDR2 SVGAGI. The CDR3 extends over 13 amino acids. Trimming stripped 5 bases from V and 3 bases from J, with 11 bases between. The CDR3, as DNA: TGTGCCAGCAGTGACCCACAGGGCTACGAGCAGTACGTC. It is translated as CASSDPQGYEQYV.

In its sample, this clone was seen a few times. The chain is built from TRBV19 and TRBJ2-6, with TRBD1 matching over 9 bases. V dropped 7 bases and J dropped 0; count of bases not matched to a gene: 7. Germline assignment: CDR1 LNHDA and CDR2 SQIVND (reference sequence). The CDR3 is made up of 17 amino acids. CDR3 nucleotide sequence: TGTGCCAGTATGACAGGGGGGATCAGCTCTGGGGCCAACGTCCTGACTTTC. It specifies CASMTGGISSGANVLTF. The complete variable domain, with remaining parts taken from reference TRBV19 and TRBJ2-6, reads DGGITQSPKYLFRKEGQNVTLSCEQNLNHDAMYWYRQDPGQGLRLIYYSQIVNDFQKGDIAEGYSVSREKKESFPLTVTSAQKNPTAFYLCASMTGGISSGANVLTFGAGSRLTVL.

There are many counts of this clone. The chain joins TRBV4-3 to TRBJ2-1; D is unresolved. The CDR3 totals 16 residues. Trimming cost V 0 bases and J 1 base, with 10 bases left between them. Germline loops: CDR1 LGHNA, CDR2 YSLEER. DNA for the CDR3: TGCGCCAGCAGCCAAGAGGTAACAATATCCTACAATGAGCAGTTCTTC. Its protein is CASSQEVTISYNEQFF.

CDR3 DNA sequence: TGTGCCAGCAGCTTAGCGCGAGGGGGCCTCCAAGAGACCCAGTACTTC. It specifies CASSLARGGLQETQYF. The rearrangement joins TRBV4-2 to TRBJ2-5, with 7 bases aligning to TRBD1. Germline-derived CDR1 and CDR2 are LGHNA and YNFKEQ. V lost 5 bases, J lost 1 base, and 10 bases stayed unmatched. The CDR3 has 16 residues.

This chain joins TRBV5-1 and TRBJ2-5; 9 bases map to TRBD2. Unmatched junction bases numbered 12, after V lost 8 bases and J lost 4 bases. Germline V lookup: CDR1 SGHRS, CDR2 YFSETQ. The CDR3 runs to 15 residues. Here the CDR3 DNA reads TGCGCCAGTGGGCGCGGGGGGGCTACGGGAGAGACCCAGTACTTC. This codes for CASGRGGATGETQYF.

The CDR3 coding sequence is TGTGCCTGGAATCCCTTGACAGGGTCCTACAAGGCTTTCTTT. This encodes CAWNPLTGSYKAFF. This chain links TRBV30 with TRBJ1-1, with TRBD1 matching 7 bases. The CDR3 is made up of 14 amino acids. Losses at the gene ends were 4 bases for V and 11 bases for J; bases not matched to a gene: 16. Germline V gene sequence: CDR1 GTSNPN, CDR2 SVGIG (reference sequence).

This clone occurred many times. The gene calls are TRBV4-3 and TRBJ2-7; 10 bases are shared with TRBD2. Germline lookup yields CDR1 LGHNA and CDR2 YSLEER. This CDR3 is built from 14 residues. V lost 5 bases and J lost 2; bases outside the gene matches: 3. The CDR3, as DNA: TGCGCCAGCAGCTCTAGCGGGGGAACCTACGAGCAGTACTTC. It is translated as CASSSSGGTYEQYF.

This chain uses TRBV11-2 with TRBJ1-6; no clear D. Germline V gives CDR1 SGHAT, CDR2 FQNNGV. CDR3 length equals 15 residues. V lost 3 bases and J 7 bases, leaving 13 bases between the germline ends. In nucleotides, the CDR3 is TGTGCCAGCAGCTTCTCCGGAGGGCGAAATTCACCCCTCCACTTT. This gives the protein CASSFSGGRNSPLHF.

The chain recombines TRBV11-2 with TRBJ2-1, with 7 bases that match TRBD2. Germline V gives CDR1 SGHAT, CDR2 FQNNGV. Trimming took 1 base from V and 0 from J; bases not matched to a gene: 6. The CDR3 totals 17 residues. The CDR3 here is CASSLGWEGPSYNEQFF. DNA for the CDR3: TGTGCCAGCAGCTTAGGGTGGGAGGGCCCCTCCTACAATGAGCAGTTCTTC.

This clone came up many times. The V gene is TRBV5-4, the J gene TRBJ1-1; D is unclear. The CDR3 has 14 residues. The V end was cut by 0 bases, the J end by 10 bases, with 16 bases between. The V gene's germline CDR1 is SGHNT and CDR2 YYREEE (reference sequence). CDR3 in amino acids: CASSLAAENSGAFF. The CDR3 coding sequence is TGTGCCAGCAGCTTGGCAGCAGAAAATTCGGGAGCTTTCTTT.

This clone was counted between two and nine times. The chain is built from TRBV5-6 and TRBJ1-5, with D possibly being TRBD1 (6 bases). Germline V gives CDR1 SGHDT, CDR2 YYEEEE. There are 15 residues in the CDR3. Trimming cost V 4 bases and J 2 bases, with 13 bases left between them. CDR3 sequence (DNA): TGTGCCAGCAGCGTACAGGGTTGGGGCAATCAGCCCCAGCATTTT. It yields the protein CASSVQGWGNQPQHF.

This clone has more than one count but fewer than ten. The sample contains more than one DNA sequence encoding this CDR3. The V call is TRBV2, the J call TRBJ2-5; no clear D. The V gene lost 1 base and the J gene lost 4 bases, with 1 base spanning the gap. This CDR3 comprises 11 residues. CDR1 SNHLY and CDR2 FYNNEI come from the germline V gene. CDR3 DNA: TGTGCCAGCAGTGAAGGAGAGACCCAGTACTTC. The encoded protein is CASSEGETQYF. The full variable domain, rest sourced from reference TRBV2 and TRBJ2-5, is EPEVTQTPSHQVTQMGQEVILRCVPISNHLYFYWYRQILGQKVEFLVSFYNNEISEKSEIFDDQFSVERPDGSNFTLKIRSTKLEDSAMYFCASSEGETQYFGPGTRLLVL.

This clone was counted many times. The rearrangement links TRBV25-1 to TRBJ1-6, with unresolved D. The CDR3 covers 14 residues. From germline, CDR1 is MGHDK and CDR2 SYGVNS. Between the trimmed V and J ends, which lost 4 bases and 7 bases, there was a span of 11 bases. The CDR3 here is CASSGVRKNSPLHF. The CDR3 DNA follows: TGTGCCAGCAGTGGGGTCAGAAAAAATTCACCCCTCCACTTT.

The V and J genes are TRBV6-5 and TRBJ2-3, with 9 bases aligning to TRBD1. The V gene's germline CDR1 is MNHEY and CDR2 SVGAGI. The ends lost 6 bases at V and 2 bases at J; junction bases unmatched: 3. The CDR3 extends over 14 amino acids. The CDR3 DNA reads as TGTGCCAGCAGCGACAGGGGGGACACAGATACGCAGTATTTT. This sequence encodes CASSDRGDTDTQYF.

V and J are TRBV7-2 and TRBJ1-6, with 7 bases lining up with TRBD1. There are 16 residues in the CDR3. With 6 bases clipped from V and 6 bases from J, the junction kept 11 bases outside the gene matches. Germline V gene lookup returns CDR1 SGHTA and CDR2 FQGNSA. DNA for the CDR3: TGTGCCAGCAGAACCGATGGGACAGCTCTTAATTCACCCCTCCACTTT. Translation: CASRTDGTALNSPLHF.

This clone was counted ten times or more. V usage is TRBV9 and J usage is TRBJ1-3; the D gene is possibly TRBD1 (5 bases). From germline, CDR1 is SGDLS and CDR2 YYNGEE. CDR3 length: 14 amino acids. The V end was cut by 5 bases, the J end by 3 bases, with 12 bases between. Written as DNA, the CDR3 is TGTGCCAGCAGTACGGGGGTAGGTGGAAACACCATATATTTT. Protein product: CASSTGVGGNTIYF.

This clone was recorded many times. This sequence joins TRBV4-3 and TRBJ1-1; 7 bases are a match to TRBD1. The J segment lost 5 bases and the V segment lost 0 bases, leaving 6 bases of the junction unmatched. From germline, CDR1 is LGHNA and CDR2 YSLEER. The CDR3 contains 15 residues. The CDR3 sequence: CASSQDPGGGTEAFF. The CDR3 DNA follows: TGCGCCAGCAGCCAAGACCCAGGGGGAGGGACTGAAGCTTTCTTT.

This clone has only a few counts. The chain links TRBV7-9 to TRBJ1-1, with a tentative D call TRBD1 (5 bases). The CDR3 is 13 amino acids. V was trimmed by 6 bases and J by 1 base, leaving 9 bases between them. CDR1 is SEHNR and CDR2 is FQNEAQ in the germline V gene (reference sequence). CDR3 in DNA: TGTGCCAGCAGTTTACAGGAGAACACTGAAGCTTTCTTT. Amino acid sequence: CASSLQENTEAFF.

This clone was seen repeatedly, ten times or more. The V and J genes are TRBV2 and TRBJ2-6, with a possible D match to TRBD1 (6 bases). Per germline, CDR1 SNHLY and CDR2 FYNNEI. The CDR3 has 17 amino acids. Trimming cost V 8 bases and J 0 bases, with 17 bases left between them. The CDR3 here is CASARQVLSSGANVLTF. CDR3 bases: TGTGCCAGCGCGCGACAGGTTCTTTCCTCTGGGGCCAACGTCCTGACTTTC.

The rearrangement links TRBV4-3 to TRBJ1-1; maybe TRBD1 (6 bases). Trimming took off 5 bases at V and 5 bases at J, with 9 bases between the two ends. The germline V gene encodes CDR1 LGHNA and CDR2 YSLEER. This CDR3 has 12 amino acids. Written as DNA, the CDR3 is TGCGCCAGCAGCGTTGACAGGACTGAAGCTTTCTTT. Encoded protein: CASSVDRTEAFF.

The rearrangement joins TRBV25-1 to TRBJ2-5; D possibly uses TRBD1 or TRBD2 (6 bases each). Germline assignment: CDR1 MGHDK and CDR2 SYGVNS. The CDR3 is 15 residues long. With 7 bases removed from V and 1 base from J, the gap between germline ends came to 16 bases. CDR3 DNA: TGTGCCAGCAACCCAGGGGCGGGGATCCAAGAGACCCAGTACTTC. Translated, it gives CASNPGAGIQETQYF.

The chain combines TRBV5-4 with TRBJ2-1, with D tentatively TRBD2 (6 bases). Trimming shortened V by 4 bases and J by 0 bases, and 11 bases separated the two germline ends. Germline lookup yields CDR1 SGHNT and CDR2 YYREEE (reference sequence). CDR3 length: 15 amino acids. The DNA of the CDR3 is TGTGCCAGCAGCGCCGCGGGATTCTCCTACAATGAGCAGTTCTTC. Encoded protein: CASSAAGFSYNEQFF.

This sequence joins TRBV6-1 and TRBJ2-7, with 10 bases aligning to TRBD2. Looked up from germline, CDR1 is MNHNS and CDR2 is SASEGT. This CDR3 is built from 14 residues. With 6 bases clipped from V and 4 bases from J, the junction kept 6 bases outside the gene matches. CDR3 bases: TGTGCCAGCAGCCGAGCGGGAGGGGAGTACGAGCAGTACGTC. The encoded protein is CASSRAGGEYEQYV.

The chain employs TRBV7-8 and TRBJ2-1; no reliable D call. The germline V gene encodes CDR1 SGHVS and CDR2 FQNEAQ. The CDR3 is 16 amino acids. The V gene lost 5 bases and the J gene lost 2 bases, with 16 bases spanning the gap. The DNA for the CDR3 is TGTGCCAGCAGCCCCTATCGGGTTGGGACCTACAATGAGCAGTTCTTC. It specifies CASSPYRVGTYNEQFF. Full variable domain (outside the CDR3, taken from reference TRBV7-8 and TRBJ2-1): GAGVSQSPRYKVAKRGQDVALRCDPISGHVSLFWYQQALGQGPEFLTYFQNEAQLDKSGLPSDRFFAERPEGSVSTLKIQRTQQEDSAVYLCASSPYRVGTYNEQFFGPGTRLTVL.

The gene calls are TRBV9 and TRBJ2-1; a weak D match, TRBD2 (7 bases). Trimming shortened V by 3 bases and J by 6 bases, and 16 bases separated the two germline ends. CDR1 is SGDLS, CDR2 YYNGEE, per germline. CDR3 length: 15 amino acids. The CDR3 region has the DNA TGTGCCAGCAGCGCGGACGGGGGGCCCATCAATGAGCAGTTCTTC. It translates to CASSADGGPINEQFF.

V and J are TRBV9 and TRBJ1-4; TRBD1 might be the D (5 bases). Trimming left V 4 bases short and J 6 bases short, with 16 bases between. The CDR3 sequence is 15 residues long. Germline loops: CDR1 SGDLS, CDR2 YYNGEE. The CDR3 reads CASSLTGEYYEKLFF. The CDR3 region has the DNA TGTGCCAGCAGCCTAACAGGAGAATATTATGAAAAACTGTTTTTT.

This chain joins TRBV5-1 and TRBJ2-7; D not certain. The V end lost 6 bases, the J end lost 11 bases, and 9 bases lay between the germline ends. The CDR3 spans 9 residues. Germline assignment: CDR1 SGHRS and CDR2 YFSETQ. CDR3 nucleotide sequence: TGCGCCAGCATCCTCCCCGAGTACGTC. This sequence encodes CASILPEYV.

This clone has only a few counts. Within the sample, other DNA sequences also encode this same CDR3. The rearrangement joins TRBV19 to TRBJ1-6; no reliable D call. The V end was cut by 4 bases, the J end by 13 bases, with 11 bases between. This CDR3 is built from 12 residues. Germline V lookup: CDR1 LNHDA, CDR2 SQIVND (reference sequence). The CDR3 protein is CASSRKSEPLHF. DNA of the CDR3: TGTGCCAGTAGTAGAAAATCAGAGCCCCTCCACTTT.